Below are 18 T cell receptor beta chains sequenced from a single sample in a study of human T cells and chemical hapten exposure. TCRdb independently ran MiXCR on the RACE reads; one entry per CDR3 protein. The table has 95,000 to 100,000 distinct CDR3 sequences, around 11% seen once. Time point reported: patch test 1, 2 weeks after DPC sensitization. Treatment noted: therapeutic diphenylcyclopropenone sensitization with weekly scalp DPC. The sample in question was whole blood, obtained in connection with sensitization to the hapten diphenylcyclopropenone (DPC). The receptor source for this set is a woman in her 40s with alopecia areata. Some clones in this sample may be carry-over from other donors' samples.

This clonotype has at least ten counts. The chain uses TRBV7-9 and TRBJ1-5, with D unresolved. V was clipped by 4 bases and J by 9 bases, with 13 bases between them. The CDR3 sequence is 13 residues long. Germline-derived CDR1 and CDR2 are SEHNR and FQNEAQ (reference sequence). The CDR3 nucleotides are TGTGCCAGCAGCTCCGACTCAAGTCGGCCCCAGCATTTT. Protein: CASSSDSSRPQHF.

This sequence joins TRBV20-1 and TRBJ2-7; D is uncertain. CDR1 DFQATT and CDR2 SNEGSKA come from the germline V gene (reference sequence). V lost 0 bases, J lost 1 base, and 10 bases lay in between. This CDR3 comprises 14 residues. The CDR3 region has the DNA TGCAGTGCTAGAGATTCAGGTTTTTCCTACGAGCAGTACTTC. This encodes CSARDSGFSYEQYF.

This clonotype was seen more than once but under ten times. The chain recombines TRBV30 with TRBJ2-1, with a possible D match to TRBD2 (6 bases). Germline CDR1 and CDR2: GTSNPN and SVGIG (reference sequence). This CDR3 has 13 amino acids. Trimming stripped 8 bases from V and 4 bases from J, with 15 bases between. CDR3 sequence reads: CAHRDLLYNEQFF. The CDR3 DNA reads TGTGCCCACCGGGACTTATTATACAATGAGCAGTTCTTC.

The V call is TRBV29-1, the J call TRBJ1-6; 11 bases agree with TRBD1. The CDR3 length is 13 residues. Losses at the gene ends were 6 bases for V and 5 bases for J; bases not matched to a gene: 0. In germline, CDR1 is SQVTM, CDR2 ANQGSEA. The CDR3 DNA follows: TGCAGCGTGGGACAGGGGGATAATTCACCCCTCCACTTT. This codes for CSVGQGDNSPLHF. The full variable domain, with the rest looked up from reference TRBV29-1 and TRBJ1-6, is SAVISQKPSRDICQRGTSLTIQCQVDSQVTMMFWYRQQPGQSLTLIATANQGSEATYESGFVIDKFPISRPNLTFSTLTVSNMSPEDSSIYLCSVGQGDNSPLHFGNGTRLTVT.

In its sample, this clonotype was seen a few times. CDR3 sequence reads: CASRPDRQHTGELFF. The CDR3 DNA follows: TGTGCCAGCAGGCCGGACAGGCAACACACCGGGGAGCTGTTTTTT. The chain recombines TRBV6-5 with TRBJ2-2; 7 bases agree with TRBD1. The junction had 7 bases not matched to a gene; V was cut back by 6 bases and J by 3 bases. Germline V gene sequence: CDR1 MNHEY, CDR2 SVGAGI. CDR3 length: 15 residues.

This clonotype was picked up a small number of times. The genes are TRBV20-1 and TRBJ2-5; 11 bases agree with TRBD1. Germline CDR1 is DFQATT and CDR2 is SNEGSKA (reference sequence). The CDR3 contains 15 residues. Trimming at V came to 0 bases and at J to 5 bases, leaving 5 bases not matched to a gene. The CDR3 sequence: CSARDGQGASETQYF. The DNA of the CDR3 is TGCAGTGCTAGAGACGGACAGGGGGCATCGGAGACCCAGTACTTC.

This clonotype has a count of ten or more. The chain combines TRBV6-2 or TRBV6-3 with TRBJ2-2; D gene unclear. The CDR3 runs 11 residues. The V gene's germline CDR1 is MNHEY and CDR2 SVGEGT. V was pared by 5 bases and J by 4 bases, with 2 bases between. The CDR3 sequence: CASSTTGELFF. In nucleotides, the CDR3 is TGTGCCAGCAGTACCACCGGGGAGCTGTTTTTT.

The rearrangement joins TRBV7-9 to TRBJ2-4; 7 bases align to TRBD1. The CDR3 spans 17 residues. With 1 base clipped from V and 1 base from J, the junction kept 7 bases outside the gene matches. Per germline, CDR1 SEHNR and CDR2 FQNEAQ (reference sequence). CDR3 sequence (DNA): TGTGCCAGCAGCTTAGACACAGGGGTAATGGCCAAAAACATTCAGTACTTC. Translation gives CASSLDTGVMAKNIQYF.

This clonotype has more than one count but fewer than ten. V and J are TRBV5-6 and TRBJ2-7, with no clear D. CDR3 length: 12 amino acids. Germline-derived CDR1 and CDR2 are SGHDT and YYEEEE. V dropped 4 bases and J dropped 4 bases, with 9 bases sitting between them. For the CDR3, the DNA is TGTGCCAGCAGCCGGACCGATTACGAGCAGTACTTC. Translated, it gives CASSRTDYEQYF. Drawing the rest from reference TRBV5-6 and TRBJ2-7, the complete variable domain is DAGVTQSPTHLIKTRGQQVTLRCSPKSGHDTVSWYQQALGQGPQFIFQYYEEEERQRGNFPDRFSGHQFPNYSSELNVNALLLGDSALYLCASSRTDYEQYFGPGTRLTVT.

As for this clonotype: A much larger clone lies a single base off, so this may be a read error. The chain employs TRBV6-2 or TRBV6-3 and TRBJ2-5; 12 bases map to TRBD1. The CDR3 extends over 17 amino acids. The germline V gene encodes CDR1 MNHEY and CDR2 SVGEGT. The CDR3 is CASSLRAGTGGGETQNF. CDR3 DNA sequence: TGTGCCAGCAGTCTTAGAGCCGGGACAGGGGGCGGAGAGACCCAGAACTTC.

V is TRBV7-8 and J is TRBJ1-5, with D possibly being TRBD1 (5 bases). The V and J ends lost 0 bases and 9 bases respectively, with 15 bases between them. Germline lookup yields CDR1 SGHVS and CDR2 FQNEAQ. This CDR3 spans 15 amino acids. The CDR3 protein is CASSLAPGVVGPQHF. CDR3 in DNA: TGTGCCAGCAGCTTAGCCCCGGGGGTAGTTGGGCCCCAGCATTTT.

The rearrangement links TRBV28 to TRBJ2-3; D is ambiguous. With 6 bases removed from V and 2 bases from J, the gap between germline ends came to 12 bases. CDR1 is MDHEN and CDR2 is SYDVKM in the germline V gene. The CDR3 totals 14 residues. CDR3 protein: CASSRSSYTDTQYF. The CDR3 bases are TGTGCCAGCAGCCGGAGTTCTTACACAGATACGCAGTATTTT.

This clonotype was counted a few times. This rearrangement joins TRBV5-1 to TRBJ2-3, with D perhaps matching TRBD2 (5 bases). This CDR3 comprises 12 residues. Germline CDR1 and CDR2: SGHRS and YFSETQ. V dropped 0 bases and J dropped 8 bases, with 7 bases sitting between them. The CDR3 is CASSLVEGTQYF. The CDR3 DNA sequence: TGCGCCAGCAGCTTGGTTGAGGGTACGCAGTATTTT.

This clonotype came up a few times. The rearrangement links TRBV7-2 to TRBJ2-5; 12 nucleotides align to TRBD2. The CDR3 spans 16 residues. Germline V gene sequence: CDR1 SGHTA, CDR2 FQGNSA. V lost 5 bases to trimming and J lost 0 bases; unmatched junction nucleotides: 4. CDR3 in DNA: TGTGCCAGCAGCCGGGGACTAGCGGGTAACCAAGAGACCCAGTACTTC. Residues: CASSRGLAGNQETQYF.

The chain carries TRBV5-1 and TRBJ2-3; D may be TRBD1 (5 bases). This CDR3 comprises 18 residues. V dropped 0 bases and J dropped 0 bases, with 17 bases sitting between them. CDR1 is SGHRS and CDR2 is YFSETQ in the germline V gene. The CDR3 is CASSLGPRWQGSTDTQYF. The CDR3 DNA follows: TGCGCCAGCAGCTTGGGGCCGAGATGGCAGGGAAGCACAGATACGCAGTATTTT.

This clonotype was detected a few times. The gene calls are TRBV23-1 and TRBJ2-1; D gene unclear. TRBV23-1 falls under the ORF class, with uncertain function. Trimming stripped 0 bases from V and 1 base from J, with 13 bases between. This CDR3 has 17 residues. In DNA, the CDR3 is TGCGCCAGCAGTCAATCCCGCCGATTTTCTTCCTACAATGAGCAGTTCTTC. Encoded protein: CASSQSRRFSSYNEQFF.

The gene calls are TRBV6-2 or TRBV6-3 and TRBJ2-1; 7 positions match TRBD2. CDR1 and CDR2 (germline): MNHEY, SVGEGT. The CDR3 contains 15 residues. V was clipped by 6 bases and J by 8 bases; unmatched bases: 13. This CDR3 is CASSQTSPISYEQFF. For the CDR3, the DNA is TGTGCCAGCAGCCAGACTAGCCCCATTAGTTATGAGCAGTTCTTC.

This clonotype was seen more than once but under ten times. This chain connects TRBV6-2 or TRBV6-3 to TRBJ1-5; no clear D gene. CDR1 and CDR2 from the germline V gene are MNHEY and SVGEGT. The ends were cut back, 7 bases at V and 2 bases at J, with 9 bases in the middle. The CDR3 spans 13 residues. Here the CDR3 DNA reads TGTGCCAGCATGCGGGAGGGCAATCAGCCCCAGCATTTT. Translating it yields CASMREGNQPQHF.